The 9 T cell receptor beta chains below all came from one sample that was sequenced in a study of blood T cell repertoires in COVID-19. The method was immunoSEQ multiplex PCR; TCRdb's version includes in-frame clones alone and lacks a portion of them. The sample has about 260,000 clones, about 87% seen once. Sequencing was done on a sample of peripheral blood. Receptors originate from a man aged 55 to 70 who had recovered from COVID-19.

V usage is TRBV2 and J usage is TRBJ2-1, with 10 bases aligning to TRBD2. Looked up from germline, CDR1 is SNHLY and CDR2 is FYNNEI. Trimming took 6 bases from V and 0 from J; bases not matched to a gene: 8. The CDR3 has 17 amino acids. Here the CDR3 reads CASRTRTSGSSYNEQFF. CDR3 nucleotides: TGTGCCAGCAGAACGAGGACTAGCGGAAGCTCCTACAATGAGCAGTTCTTC. The full variable domain, rest sourced from reference TRBV2 and TRBJ2-1, is EPEVTQTPSHQVTQMGQEVILRCVPISNHLYFYWYRQILGQKVEFLVSFYNNEISEKSEIFDDQFSVERPDGSNFTLKIRSTKLEDSAMYFCASRTRTSGSSYNEQFFGPGTRLTVL.

The CDR3 region is CASSFRGKLTGELFF. The CDR3 DNA reads as TGTGCCAGCAGCTTCCGGGGGAAACTCACCGGGGAGCTGTTTTTT. The chain is built from TRBV14 and TRBJ2-2, with a possible D match to TRBD2 (6 bases). Trimming left V 5 bases short and J 4 bases short, with 14 bases between. The CDR3 runs 15 residues. The germline CDR1 and CDR2 sequences are SGHDN and FVKESK.

This clone is a singleton in its sample. The CDR3 sequence: CASSARDRVHGYTF. CDR3 bases: TGTGCCAGTAGCGCTCGGGACAGGGTGCATGGCTACACCTTC. The rearrangement uses TRBV19 and TRBJ1-2, with 9 nucleotides matching TRBD1. Trimming removed 6 bases from V and 6 bases from J; junction bases left unmatched: 8. CDR3 length equals 14 residues. Germline CDR1 is LNHDA and CDR2 is SQIVND (reference sequence). Using reference TRBV19 and TRBJ1-2 for the parts outside the CDR3, the full variable domain is DGGITQSPKYLFRKEGQNVTLSCEQNLNHDAMYWYRQDPGQGLRLIYYSQIVNDFQKGDIAEGYSVSREKKESFPLTVTSAQKNPTAFYLCASSARDRVHGYTFGSGTRLTVV.

This chain joins TRBV5-1 and TRBJ1-2, with 11 bases matching TRBD1. This CDR3 contains 16 residues. V dropped 0 bases and J dropped 7; count of bases not matched to a gene: 8. Germline CDR1 SGHRS, CDR2 YFSETQ. Here the CDR3 DNA reads TGCGCCAGCAGCTTGGGGACAGGGGGCCTCCAGGGTGGCTACACCTTC. Protein: CASSLGTGGLQGGYTF.

The table lists this clone with a few counts. V usage is TRBV2 and J usage is TRBJ1-3; D is unclear. V was pared by 8 bases and J by 4 bases, with 12 bases between. CDR3 length equals 13 residues. The germline V gene encodes CDR1 SNHLY and CDR2 FYNNEI. The chain's CDR3 is CASGGLWGNTIYF. The CDR3 DNA reads TGTGCCAGCGGAGGCCTTTGGGGAAACACCATATATTTT.

This clone was seen once. The chain recombines TRBV11-2 with TRBJ2-7; weak D call: TRBD2 (6 bases). The CDR3 length is 14 residues. V lost 4 bases to trimming and J lost 3 bases, with 13 bases between them. Germline V lookup: CDR1 SGHAT, CDR2 FQNNGV. Here the CDR3 reads CASSSSGTLYEQYF. In DNA form, the CDR3 reads TGTGCCAGCAGCTCTTCCGGGACTCTCTACGAGCAGTACTTC.

The J gene is TRBJ1-5, the V gene TRBV6-2 or TRBV6-3; TRBD1 matches 8 bases. This CDR3 comprises 18 residues. Germline V gene data show CDR1 as MNHEY and CDR2 as SVGEGT. J was trimmed by 1 base and V by 2 bases; bases with no gene match: 10. The chain's CDR3 is CASSYRGDRPGSNQPQHF. The CDR3 DNA follows: TGTGCCAGCAGTTACCGGGGGGACAGGCCTGGGAGCAATCAGCCCCAGCATTTT.

J is TRBJ2-2 and V is TRBV24-1; TRBD1 might be the D (6 bases). The length of the CDR3 is 13 residues. V lost 10 bases to trimming and J lost 4 bases, with 12 bases between them. CDR1 and CDR2 (germline): KGHDR, SFDVKD. The CDR3 nucleotides read TGTGCCACTGCCGACAGGCCCACCGGGGAGCTGTTTTTT. Protein product: CATADRPTGELFF.

The chain couples TRBV5-1 to TRBJ1-4; D gene uncertain. Trimming left V 0 bases short and J 0 bases short, with 3 bases between. The CDR3 spans 14 residues. Germline CDR1 is SGHRS and CDR2 is YFSETQ. Here the CDR3 reads CASSLAATNEKLFF. DNA of the CDR3: TGCGCCAGCAGCTTGGCCGCAACTAATGAAAAACTGTTTTTT.